These 25 T cell receptor beta chains were all obtained from the same sample, sequenced in a study of blood T cell repertoires in COVID-19. Method: immunoSEQ multiplex PCR; TCRdb's copy keeps in-frame clones and lacks some. The sample has 250,000 to 300,000 clones, roughly 84% seen once. Specimen: peripheral blood. These receptors originate from a woman aged 18-29 years with acute or convalescent COVID-19.

The chain recombines TRBV7-9 with TRBJ2-3; maybe TRBD2 (6 bases). This CDR3 is built from 16 residues. CDR1 and CDR2 from the germline V gene are SEHNR and FQNEAQ (reference sequence). The ends were cut back, 5 bases at V and 5 bases at J, with 20 bases in the middle. CDR3 loop: CASSPRLGGERDTQYF. The CDR3 DNA reads TGTGCCAGCAGCCCGAGACTAGGCGGGGAGAGAGATACGCAGTATTTT.

The rearrangement links TRBV5-4 to TRBJ2-1, with D perhaps matching TRBD2 (5 bases). Trimming shortened V by 0 bases and J by 6 bases, and 7 bases separated the two germline ends. The CDR3 extends over 13 amino acids. CDR1 is SGHNT and CDR2 is YYREEE in the germline V gene (reference sequence). The CDR3 loop reads CASSLGAGNEQFF. The CDR3 DNA sequence: TGTGCCAGCAGCTTGGGGGCGGGCAATGAGCAGTTCTTC.

The table lists this clone with a few counts. The gene calls are TRBV6-5 and TRBJ1-1; TRBD1 matches 8 bases. The germline V gene encodes CDR1 MNHEY and CDR2 SVGAGI. The V gene end was trimmed by 6 bases and the J gene end by 5 bases; junction bases not matched to a gene: 8. This CDR3 contains 14 residues. CDR3 residues: CASSFTGGVTEAFF. The CDR3 nucleotides are TGTGCCAGCAGCTTTACAGGGGGGGTGACTGAAGCTTTCTTT.

The chain employs TRBV28 and TRBJ2-1; possible D gene TRBD1, 6 bases. Trimming took 7 bases from V and 4 from J, leaving 17 bases between them. Germline loops: CDR1 MDHEN, CDR2 SYDVKM. There are 15 residues in the CDR3. The CDR3 protein is CASNLGQGKYNEQFF. DNA for the CDR3: TGTGCCAGCAACCTCGGGCAGGGGAAATACAATGAGCAGTTCTTC.

This clone was seen more than once but under ten times. The V and J genes are TRBV6-5 and TRBJ2-7, with 10 bases aligning to TRBD1. V gave up 5 bases and J gave up 4 bases; unmatched junction bases: 8. CDR1 MNHEY and CDR2 SVGAGI come from the germline V gene. This CDR3 is 15 amino acids long. The CDR3 DNA reads TGTGCCAGCAGTCAACCGGGACAGGGGTCGTACGAGCAGTACTTC. Protein: CASSQPGQGSYEQYF.

The gene calls are TRBV5-1 and TRBJ2-3; TRBD2 matches at 13 bases. The CDR3 has 16 residues. Per germline, CDR1 SGHRS and CDR2 YFSETQ. Trimming at V came to 3 bases and at J to 2 bases, leaving 3 bases not matched to a gene. The CDR3 bases are TGCGCCAGCAGCTCAGGGACTAGCGGGGCCACAGATACGCAGTATTTT. Translation: CASSSGTSGATDTQYF.

This chain uses TRBV18 with TRBJ2-4; a weak D match, TRBD2 (6 bases). The V gene lost 2 bases and the J gene lost 7 bases, with 15 bases spanning the gap. The CDR3 extends over 15 amino acids. In germline, CDR1 is KGHSH, CDR2 LQKENI. CDR3 residues: CASSPGGGVRNIQYF. The DNA for the CDR3 is TGTGCCAGCTCACCAGGTGGAGGGGTACGGAACATTCAGTACTTC.

The chain has TRBV29-1 and TRBJ2-7, with D possibly being TRBD2 (5 bases). Germline assignment: CDR1 SQVTM and CDR2 ANQGSEA. The V gene lost 2 bases and the J gene lost 0 bases, with 20 bases spanning the gap. The CDR3 consists of 17 residues. The CDR3 is CSVEWIPEATNSYEQYF. The CDR3 coding sequence is TGCAGCGTTGAATGGATTCCTGAAGCGACTAACTCCTACGAGCAGTACTTC.

J is TRBJ1-1 and V is TRBV19, with TRBD1 matching over 9 bases. With V trimmed by 5 bases and J by 4 bases, 5 bases remained unmatched. CDR3 length equals 14 residues. The germline CDR1 and CDR2 sequences are LNHDA and SQIVND (reference sequence). In DNA, the CDR3 is TGTGCCAGTAGTCCACAGGGGGCGAGCACTGAAGCTTTCTTT. Protein: CASSPQGASTEAFF.

The rearrangement uses TRBV25-1 and TRBJ2-1; 14 bases line up with TRBD2. This CDR3 contains 15 residues. The germline V gene encodes CDR1 MGHDK and CDR2 SYGVNS. V lost 6 bases and J lost 5; bases outside the gene matches: 3. The CDR3 DNA is TGTGCCAGCAGACCGGGACTAGCGGGGGACAATGAGCAGTTCTTC. This codes for CASRPGLAGDNEQFF.

Many counts were recorded for this clone. The chain has TRBV7-8 and TRBJ1-5; possibly TRBD1 for D (5 bases). CDR3 length equals 13 residues. Trimming stripped 5 bases from V and 4 bases from J, with 9 bases between. Germline V CDR1 and CDR2: SGHVS, FQNEAQ. As DNA, the CDR3 is TGTGCCAGCAGCCCGCAGGGTAATCAGCCCCAGCATTTT. This codes for CASSPQGNQPQHF. Using reference TRBV7-8 and TRBJ1-5 for the parts outside the CDR3, the full variable domain is GAGVSQSPRYKVAKRGQDVALRCDPISGHVSLFWYQQALGQGPEFLTYFQNEAQLDKSGLPSDRFFAERPEGSVSTLKIQRTQQEDSAVYLCASSPQGNQPQHFGDGTRLSIL.

Here the CDR3 DNA reads TGTGCCAGCAGCTTAGTTGCCGGCAGGGTCCACTATGGCTACACCTTC. As protein: CASSLVAGRVHYGYTF. The V gene is TRBV7-9, the J gene TRBJ1-2, with D possibly TRBD1 on 5 matching bases. V lost 1 base and J 3 bases, leaving 15 bases between the germline ends. Per the germline V gene, CDR1 is SEHNR and CDR2 is FQNEAQ (reference sequence). This CDR3 comprises 16 residues.

This clone came up once. The CDR3 nucleotides are TGTGCCAGCAGGGGCGGGGGGAGCTCCTATAATTCACCCCTCCACTTT. Amino acids: CASRGGGSSYNSPLHF. The rearrangement links TRBV28 to TRBJ1-6, with a weak D call TRBD1 (5 bases). CDR1 and CDR2 (germline): MDHEN, SYDVKM. V was shortened by 6 bases and J by 0 bases, with 12 bases between the two germline ends. CDR3 length: 16 amino acids. The variable domain in full, completed from reference TRBV28 and TRBJ1-6, reads DVKVTQSSRYLVKRTGEKVFLECVQDMDHENMFWYRQDPGLGLRLIYFSYDVKMKEKGDIPEGYSVSREKKERFSLILESASTNQTSMYLCASRGGGSSYNSPLHFGNGTRLTVT.

This clone came up once. Other nucleotide sequences in the sample specify the same CDR3. V gene TRBV6-5 combines with J gene TRBJ1-1; 8 bases fit TRBD1. The CDR3 length is 13 residues. Germline V lookup: CDR1 MNHEY, CDR2 SVGAGI. V shed 5 bases, J shed 5 bases, and the junction held 4 bases outside the gene matches. The CDR3 nucleotides are TGTGCCAGCAGTCAACAGGGGGGGACTGAAGCTTTCTTT. This gives the protein CASSQQGGTEAFF.

The chain uses TRBV5-1 and TRBJ1-4, with 9 bases matching TRBD1. The length of the CDR3 is 14 residues. From germline, CDR1 is SGHRS and CDR2 YFSETQ. Trimming took 7 bases from V and 7 from J; bases not matched to a gene: 8. The CDR3 bases are TGCGCCAGCCGTTACACAGGGGGCGGTGAAAAACTGTTTTTT. Amino acid sequence: CASRYTGGGEKLFF.

The chain employs TRBV12-5 and TRBJ2-3; D is unresolved. V lost 5 bases and J lost 3, with 6 bases in between. Germline V gene data show CDR1 as LGHNT and CDR2 as FRNRAP. The CDR3 is made up of 12 amino acids. CDR3 in amino acids: CASGLRTDTQYF. The CDR3 DNA follows: TGTGCTAGTGGTCTCCGTACAGATACGCAGTATTTT.

This clone was seen more than once but under ten times. CDR3 coding DNA: TGTGCCAGCAGCTTAGTGGTTCTAGGCAATCAGCCCCAGCATTTT. This encodes CASSLVVLGNQPQHF. V usage is TRBV7-2 and J usage is TRBJ1-5; D unresolved. The V gene's germline CDR1 is SGHTA and CDR2 FQGNSA. The CDR3 is 15 residues long. Deletions cut 1 base from V and 2 bases from J, with 9 bases between.

The genes are TRBV5-1 and TRBJ2-7, with TRBD2 matching over 10 bases. V was pared by 0 bases and J by 12 bases, with 12 bases of the junction left unmatched. This CDR3 region has 15 residues. CDR1 SGHRS and CDR2 YFSETQ come from the germline V gene. The DNA for the CDR3 is TGCGCCAGCAGCTTGGGGTCTAGCGGGAGTATAGCTCTGTACTTC. The encoded protein is CASSLGSSGSIALYF.

The rearrangement joins TRBV30 to TRBJ1-3; possibly TRBD1 for D (6 bases). Germline loops: CDR1 GTSNPN, CDR2 SVGIG (reference sequence). This CDR3 comprises 14 residues. The V end was cut by 1 base, the J end by 5 bases, with 12 bases between. This chain's CDR3 is CAWSDGDIRNTIYF. The CDR3 coding sequence is TGTGCCTGGAGTGACGGGGACATACGAAACACCATATATTTT.

J is TRBJ2-5 and V is TRBV5-4; D perhaps matches TRBD2 (6 bases). The ends were cut back, 4 bases at V and 5 bases at J, with 15 bases in the middle. Germline V gives CDR1 SGHNT, CDR2 YYREEE (reference sequence). The CDR3 extends over 14 amino acids. This CDR3 is CASSVDRAGETQYF. For the CDR3, the DNA is TGTGCCAGCAGCGTGGACCGTGCGGGGGAGACCCAGTACTTC.

The chain couples TRBV19 to TRBJ2-4; perhaps TRBD1 as D (7 bases). V was pared by 4 bases and J by 6 bases, with 13 bases between. The CDR3 covers 14 residues. Germline V gene data show CDR1 as LNHDA and CDR2 as SQIVND (reference sequence). DNA for the CDR3: TGTGCCAGTAGTAGTCCAGGGGGGATAAACATTCAGTACTTC. It encodes CASSSPGGINIQYF.

The chain has TRBV5-1 and TRBJ2-5; 11 bases fit TRBD2. Germline-derived CDR1 and CDR2 are SGHRS and YFSETQ. The CDR3 totals 19 residues. V gave up 0 bases and J gave up 3 bases; unmatched junction bases: 13. This chain's CDR3 is CASSLGGLAGGSWEETQYF. DNA for the CDR3: TGCGCCAGCAGCTTGGGCGGCCTAGCGGGAGGCTCGTGGGAAGAGACCCAGTACTTC. Drawing the rest from reference TRBV5-1 and TRBJ2-5, the complete variable domain is KAGVTQTPRYLIKTRGQQVTLSCSPISGHRSVSWYQQTPGQGLQFLFEYFSETQRNKGNFPGRFSGRQFSNSRSEMNVSTLELGDSALYLCASSLGGLAGGSWEETQYFGPGTRLLVL.

The rearrangement uses TRBV4-1 and TRBJ2-4, with TRBD1 matching 9 bases. Germline V gene sequence: CDR1 MGHRA, CDR2 YSYEKL. This CDR3 is built from 18 residues. With V trimmed by 6 bases and J by 9 bases, 21 bases remained unmatched. CDR3 sequence reads: CASSPYGLTGGVDGIQYF. The CDR3 DNA reads as TGCGCCAGCAGTCCGTACGGCCTCACAGGGGGCGTGGATGGCATTCAGTACTTC.

In its sample, this clone was seen once. This sequence joins TRBV7-8 and TRBJ1-2, with 8 bases lining up with TRBD1. The length of the CDR3 is 13 residues. From germline, CDR1 is SGHVS and CDR2 FQNEAQ. V trimming: 2 bases; J trimming: 9 bases; junction bases outside the gene matches: 5. This chain's CDR3 is CASSLSGGGSYTF. CDR3 bases: TGTGCCAGCAGCTTATCAGGGGGCGGGAGCTACACCTTC.

This clone was seen a handful of times. This chain connects TRBV6-2 or TRBV6-3 to TRBJ1-5; 7 bases align to TRBD1. The germline V gene encodes CDR1 MNHEY and CDR2 SVGEGT. After removal of 5 bases from V and 0 bases from J, the junction contained 7 bases not matched to a gene. This CDR3 contains 16 residues. Written as DNA, the CDR3 is TGTGCCAGCAGTACAGACAGGGCCTATAGCAATCAGCCCCAGCATTTT. This translates into CASSTDRAYSNQPQHF.